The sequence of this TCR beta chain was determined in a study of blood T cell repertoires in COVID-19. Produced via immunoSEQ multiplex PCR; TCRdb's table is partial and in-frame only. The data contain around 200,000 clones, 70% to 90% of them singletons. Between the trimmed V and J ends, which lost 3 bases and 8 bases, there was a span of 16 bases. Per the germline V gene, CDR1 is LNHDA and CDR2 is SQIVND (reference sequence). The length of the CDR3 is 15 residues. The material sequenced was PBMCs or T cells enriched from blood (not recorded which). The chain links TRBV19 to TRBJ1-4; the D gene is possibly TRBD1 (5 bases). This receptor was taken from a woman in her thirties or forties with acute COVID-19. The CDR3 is CASSILQGYGEKLFF. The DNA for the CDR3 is TGTGCCAGTAGTATTCTGCAGGGCTATGGGGAAAAACTGTTTTTT.